This record concerns one TCR beta chain sequence. This clone's antigen is unknown. No base quality information exists; no much larger clone differs at one position. The germline V gene (reference sequence) gives CDR1 as DFQATT and CDR2 as SNEGSKA. From cysteine to phenylalanine, the CDR3 is 13 amino acids long. Left in the record is the CDR3 DNA by itself, 39 bases read in frame from the first base. Between the V and J ends, shortened by 3 bases and 3 bases respectively, the junction contains 11 bases. High-throughput TCR beta sequencing profiled peripheral blood CD8+ and CD4+ T cells from healthy donors, Susac syndrome patients and multiple sclerosis patients. Treatment-naive patients with stable or active relapsing-remitting disease fulfilling revised McDonald criteria were used as multiple sclerosis controls. CD8+ TEMRA cells were enriched by FACS, while bulk CD8+ and CD4+ T cells were purified by magnetic negative isolation. Blood was drawn into EDTA tubes, processed within 24 hours, and PBMCs were isolated by density gradient centrifugation. PBMCs destined for TCR sequencing were cryopreserved in liquid nitrogen and later thawed in a 37 °C water bath. The sorted or isolated CD4+, CD8+ and CD8+ TEMRA cells reached a purity of at least 90%.

These data belong to a study of CD8 T cells in Susac syndrome (dated by TCRdb to between 2019 and 2020). Concerning the study at large: The study used repertoire sequencing to test whether antigen drove CD8+ T cell activation and differentiation in Susac syndrome. Broader findings and caveats from the paper: The number of individuals in the TCR sequencing and HLA analysis was acknowledged as relatively small.

RNA was extracted with the RNeasy kit and roughly 0.5 to 1 ug was reverse transcribed using random hexamers. The immunoSEQ multiplex PCR assay, covering 54 Vbeta and 13 Jbeta segments, was used to amplify TCR beta CDR3 regions. Bias from PCR amplification was corrected by using a synthetic template baseline for primer optimization and for computational correction. As for the original processing: Reads were annotated to V, D and J genes per IMGT and analyzed with immunoSEQ Analyzer, keeping only productive sequences. Clonality was calculated as one minus the Shannon entropy normalized by log2 of the number of productive unique sequences. For each patient and control, public and private clones were evaluated among the 100 most prevalent clones. Clones were defined as Susac-specific when absent from the healthy and MS cohorts, from fewer than 1,200 published viral clones and from other ImmuneACCESS disease sequences. TCRdb reanalyzed the raw reads on its own, using fastp at Q25 for trimming and MiXCR for clone calling, and kept in-frame beta chains. Entries are consolidated by CDR3 protein sequence, retaining the most common genes and DNA. The V and J calls were determined by TCRdb, not by the authors. This sample lists approximately 230,000 distinct CDR3 sequences; approximately 92% were detected once. The ten largest clones add up to around 0.072% of the sample.

This TCR was recovered from a human donor with multiple sclerosis. In this chain, TRBV20-1 is recombined with TRBJ1-1, and TRBD1 may be the D gene, going by 5 matching bases. Sequenced material: CD4+ T cells from PBMCs. The CDR3 in this case is CSASISRDTEAFF. The DNA is as follows: TGCAGTGCTAGTATATCCAGGGACACTGAAGCTTTCTTT.